These T cell receptor beta chains were read from a single sample in a study of response to subunit inactivated influenza vaccine. Via MiXCR, TCRdb re-called the RT-PCR reads, giving one row per CDR3 protein. The data show more than 150,000 distinct CDR3 sequences, 7.5% to 10% seen once. Sequenced material: non-naive T cells sorted from PBMCs, taken on the day of vaccination. These receptors were collected from a man over 45 who received an inactivated influenza vaccine. Both conserved end residues are part of each CDR3. A D gene is named only where the DNA matches it firmly. Size values are once, few and many counts, or a class for expanded clones, and some rows have none.

>TRBJ1-2|TRBV6-1|many|NA
CASSETGYGYTF
TGTGCCAGCAGTGAAACCGGCTATGGCTACACCTTC
>TRBJ1-4|TRBV5-1|many|TRBD1
CASSGTGTGNEKLFF
TGCGCCAGCAGCGGAACCGGGACAGGAAATGAAAAACTGTTTTTT
>TRBJ1-2|TRBV12-1|few|NA
CASRIDRAGYGYTF
TGTGCCAGCAGGATAGACAGGGCTGGTTATGGCTACACCTTC
>TRBJ2-7|TRBV5-1|few|NA
CASSLDPGGRTNEQYF
TGCGCCAGCAGCTTGGACCCAGGGGGGCGCACGAACGAGCAGTACTTC
>TRBJ2-5|TRBV9|NA|TRBD1
CASSDEDREEETQYF
TGTGCCAGCAGCGATGAGGACAGGGAGGAAGAGACCCAGTACTTC
>TRBJ1-3|TRBV6-2/TRBV6-3|many|NA
CASGPASGNTIYF
TGTGCCAGCGGCCCGGCGTCTGGAAACACCATATATTTT
>TRBJ1-4|TRBV3-1|NA|TRBD1
CASSPVQGAPQKLFF
TGTGCCAGCAGCCCGGTGCAGGGGGCCCCCCAAAAACTGTTTTTT
>TRBJ2-1|TRBV3-1|NA|TRBD2
CASSFSGGAEQFF
TGTGCCAGCAGCTTTTCGGGGGGGGCTGAGCAGTTCTTC
>TRBJ1-1|TRBV4-1|many|NA
CASSQDSGADTEAFF
TGCGCCAGCAGCCAAGACTCGGGGGCCGACACTGAAGCTTTCTTT
>TRBJ2-1|TRBV15|NA|TRBD2
CATSSPQRENEQFF
TGTGCCACCAGCAGCCCACAGCGGGAGAATGAGCAGTTCTTC
>TRBJ1-1|TRBV7-8|few|NA
CASSLHDRPNTEAFF
TGTGCCAGCAGCTTACATGACAGGCCGAACACTGAAGCTTTCTTT
>TRBJ2-7|TRBV28|NA|TRBD2
CASSRPGLGIYEQYF
TGTGCCAGCAGTCGACCGGGACTAGGGATCTACGAGCAGTACTTC
>TRBJ2-7|TRBV29-1|NA|NA
CSVEGWGSRSYEQYF
TGCAGCGTTGAAGGTTGGGGAAGCCGAAGTTACGAGCAGTACTTC
>TRBJ2-5|TRBV2|medium-sized|NA
CASSVAETQYF
TGTGCCAGCAGTGTCGCGGAGACCCAGTACTTC
>TRBJ2-2|TRBV3-1|NA|NA
CASGGLTGELFF
TGTGCCAGCGGGGGTTTGACCGGGGAGCTGTTTTTT
>TRBJ1-5|TRBV10-3|NA|NA
CAIGQGSNQPQHF
TGTGCCATCGGGCAGGGAAGCAATCAGCCCCAGCATTTT
>TRBJ2-1|TRBV7-8|NA|TRBD1
CASSAGQGMGQFF
TGTGCCAGCAGCGCCGGACAGGGAATGGGGCAGTTCTTC
>TRBJ2-2|TRBV5-1|many|NA
CASSFGGSNTGELFF
TGCGCCAGCAGCTTCGGAGGCTCGAACACCGGGGAGCTGTTTTTT
>TRBJ2-2|TRBV6-1|NA|TRBD1
CASRDGTAGELFF
TGTGCCAGCAGAGACGGGACAGCCGGGGAGCTGTTTTTT
>TRBJ2-7|TRBV28|NA|TRBD2
CASIHGSGASYEQYF
TGTGCCAGCATCCACGGCAGCGGGGCTTCCTACGAGCAGTACTTC
>TRBJ1-2|TRBV27|many|TRBD1
CASSPIGQGVIRGYTF
TGTGCCAGCAGTCCCATCGGACAGGGGGTGATTCGAGGCTACACCTTC
>TRBJ2-1|TRBV6-1|NA|NA
CASTQGWPPTEQFF
TGTGCCAGCACCCAGGGCTGGCCCCCAACTGAGCAGTTCTTC
>TRBJ2-3|TRBV20-1|few|TRBD1
CSAPDRGRGVADTQYF
TGCAGTGCCCCGGACAGGGGGCGAGGTGTAGCAGATACGCAGTATTTT
>TRBJ1-1|TRBV20-1|NA|NA
CSADRDLRTEAFF
TGCAGTGCTGACCGGGACCTAAGGACTGAAGCTTTCTTT
>TRBJ2-1|TRBV4-1|few|TRBD2
CASRRRPTSGANLSYNEQFF
TGCGCCAGCAGAAGACGTCCGACTAGCGGGGCTAATTTGTCCTACAATGAGCAGTTCTTC
>TRBJ2-7|TRBV4-3|NA|NA
CASSQAVKGAGKQYF
TGCGCCAGCAGCCAAGCGGTGAAGGGGGCGGGGAAGCAGTACTTC
>TRBJ1-1|TRBV20-1|many|NA
CSAGSNTEAFF
TGCAGTGCCGGTTCCAACACTGAAGCTTTCTTT
>TRBJ1-2|TRBV11-2|NA|NA
CASSSTGQYGYTF
TGTGCCAGCAGCTCGACAGGACAATATGGCTACACCTTC
>TRBJ2-7|TRBV20-1|few|NA
CSAVGTEVGGKIYEQYF
TGCAGTGCTGTCGGGACAGAGGTAGGGGGGAAAATCTACGAGCAGTACTTC
>TRBJ2-3|TRBV12-3/TRBV12-4|many|NA
CASSLAAGRGLVTQYF
TGTGCCAGCAGTTTAGCGGCTGGGAGGGGGCTGGTTACGCAGTATTTT
>TRBJ1-5|TRBV20-1|few|TRBD1
CSALPGQGYYSNQPQHF
TGCAGTGCCTTACCGGGACAGGGCTACTATAGCAATCAGCCCCAGCATTTT
>TRBJ2-4|TRBV18|few|TRBD1
CASSGPGTGIEAKNIQYF
TGTGCCAGCTCAGGTCCCGGGACAGGGATTGAAGCCAAAAACATTCAGTACTTC
>TRBJ2-5|TRBV5-1|many|NA
CASTHRPGTQEETQYF
TGCGCCAGCACCCACAGGCCCGGGACGCAAGAAGAGACCCAGTACTTC
>TRBJ2-7|TRBV12-3/TRBV12-4|many|NA
CASSDRSSYEQYF
TGTGCCAGCAGCGACAGGAGCTCCTACGAGCAGTACTTC
>TRBJ1-6|TRBV10-3|many|NA
CAISRDGVYNSPLHF
TGTGCCATCAGTCGGGACGGGGTGTATAATTCACCCCTCCACTTT
>TRBJ2-3|TRBV27|NA|TRBD2
CASSLTGLEASGSDPTDTQYF
TGTGCCAGCAGTTTAACCGGACTCGAGGCTAGCGGGAGTGACCCCACAGATACGCAGTATTTT
>TRBJ2-1|TRBV7-9|NA|NA
CASSLDGGDYNGQFF
TGTGCCAGCAGCTTAGATGGCGGGGATTACAATGGGCAGTTCTTC
>TRBJ2-5|TRBV11-1|NA|NA
CASSSARDSKETQYF
TGTGCCAGCAGCTCAGCCAGGGATTCGAAAGAGACCCAGTACTTC
>TRBJ2-2|TRBV15|few|TRBD1
CATSVTGASTGELFF
TGTGCCACCAGCGTAACAGGGGCGAGCACCGGGGAGCTGTTTTTT
>TRBJ2-3|TRBV5-1|NA|NA
CASSDSTDTQYF
TGCGCCAGCAGCGACAGCACAGATACGCAGTATTTT
>TRBJ2-1|TRBV7-9|many|NA
CASSSLLGTPEGNEQFF
TGTGCCAGCAGCTCCCTTTTGGGGACCCCAGAGGGCAATGAGCAGTTCTTC
>TRBJ2-5|TRBV29-1|many|TRBD1
CSVRALNRGPLVDQYF
TGCAGCGTACGAGCCCTAAACAGGGGACCCCTCGTGGACCAGTACTTC
>TRBJ2-1|TRBV19|few|NA
CASSNSGGNEQFF
TGTGCCAGTAGCAACAGTGGGGGCAATGAGCAGTTCTTC
>TRBJ1-6|TRBV7-8|few|NA
CASSADGLGSPLHF
TGTGCCAGCAGCGCAGACGGGTTGGGTTCACCCCTCCACTTT
>TRBJ2-6|TRBV21-1|NA|NA
CASSEAGTGSDSGANVLTF
TGTGCCAGCAGCGAAGCCGGGACAGGGTCCGACTCTGGGGCCAACGTCCTGACTTTC